This T cell receptor (beta chain) originates from a study of tumor-infiltrating lymphocytes in glioblastoma multiforme listed by TCRdb under 2017. In terms of the full investigation: The study tested whether intratumoral genomic heterogeneity fosters TIL diversity by jointly investigating somatic mutations, TIL diversity and immune response activity. Overall study results and their limits: Because T cells carry unequal numbers of TCR transcripts, RNA-based TCR sequencing may distort clone frequencies. T cells were not sorted into functional subsets, which the authors noted as a future improvement. Generalizability is limited because the TCR and somatic mutation analysis included only one glioblastoma patient.

As regards this clonotype: Its antigen is still unknown. No much larger clone is present one base from it, and per-base qualities are unavailable.

Using a modified ARM-PCR protocol with multiple V-beta primers and a C-beta primer, the team built TCRB libraries from RNA through three nested multiplex PCR rounds. Starting from around 0.51 ug of total RNA, TCRB-specific cDNA was synthesized using ProtoScript II Reverse Transcriptase and a C-beta primer. No unique molecular identifiers were described for the TCRB libraries. In the third PCR, barcodes and adapters were added over approximately 23 cycles with Deep VentR (exo-) polymerase, after which 250-500 bp bands were gel purified. An Illumina HiSeq 2500 generating 250 bp paired-end reads was used to sequence the TCRB libraries. Per the source publication's procedure: Trimmomatic was used to clean reads, FLASH to merge reads, MiGEC to assign V, D and J segments, and VDJtools to perform the analysis. Repertoire diversity was measured using the Shannon-Wiener diversity index, which was calculated with VDJtools. TCRdb reanalyzed the raw reads on its own, using fastp at Q25 for trimming and MiXCR for clone calling, and kept in-frame beta chains. Each record represents a unique CDR3 protein, reported with the most common genes and DNA among its rows. The V and J calls and clone size are TCRdb's, not the authors'. This sample lists around 15,000 distinct CDR3 sequences; approximately 71% were detected once. The ten biggest clones cover 49% of the sample.

The AllPrep DNA/RNA mini kit was used to purify genomic DNA and total RNA simultaneously from each of the approximately 9 tumor samples. All RNA had OD 260/280 ratios above 1.9 and RNA integrity numbers above 6.5. The CDR3 covers 14 residues, taking in both the cysteine and the phenylalanine. Only the CDR3 region is kept as DNA, spanning 42 bases read in frame from base 1. Here V drops 5 bases and J drops 4 bases, and the junction holds 7 bases not matched to any gene. The germline V gene (reference sequence) sets CDR1 to DFQATT and CDR2 to SNEGSKA. Input material: brain tumor tissue. This TCR was sampled from a male donor with glioblastoma. The sequence is built from TRBV20-1 and TRBJ2-3; 9 middle bases align to TRBD2. This receptor has the CDR3 CSARPLAGPDTQYF. The DNA reads TGCAGTGCTCGTCCGCTAGCGGGACCAGATACGCAGTATTTT.